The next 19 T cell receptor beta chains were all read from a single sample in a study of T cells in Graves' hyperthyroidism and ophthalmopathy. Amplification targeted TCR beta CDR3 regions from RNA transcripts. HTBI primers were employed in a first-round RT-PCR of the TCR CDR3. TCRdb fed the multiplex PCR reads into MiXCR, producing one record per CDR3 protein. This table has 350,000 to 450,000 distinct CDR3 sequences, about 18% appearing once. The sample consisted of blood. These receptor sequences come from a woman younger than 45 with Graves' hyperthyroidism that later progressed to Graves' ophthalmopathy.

Written as DNA, the CDR3 is TGTGCCATCAGACGTGGCGGGGGGAGGCTCTACAATGAGCAGTTCTTC. Translating gives CAIRRGGGRLYNEQFF. V is TRBV10-3 and J is TRBJ2-1; 8 bases align to TRBD2. Germline lookup yields CDR1 ENHRY and CDR2 SYGVKD. The CDR3 runs to 16 residues. Trimming at V came to 6 bases and at J to 3 bases, leaving 10 bases not matched to a gene.

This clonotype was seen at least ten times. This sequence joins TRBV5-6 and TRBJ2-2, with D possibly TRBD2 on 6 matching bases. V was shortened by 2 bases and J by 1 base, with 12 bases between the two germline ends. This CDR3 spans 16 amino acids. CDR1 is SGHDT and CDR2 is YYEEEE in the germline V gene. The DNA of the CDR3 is TGTGCCAGCAGCTTCGGAGGGTGGGAGAACACCGGGGAGCTGTTTTTT. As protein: CASSFGGWENTGELFF.

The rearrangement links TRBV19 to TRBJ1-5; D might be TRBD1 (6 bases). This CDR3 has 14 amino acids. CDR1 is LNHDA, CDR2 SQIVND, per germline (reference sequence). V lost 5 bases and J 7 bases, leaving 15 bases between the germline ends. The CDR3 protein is CASSPRGGLQPQHF. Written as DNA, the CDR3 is TGTGCCAGTAGTCCGAGGGGGGGTTTACAGCCCCAGCATTTT.

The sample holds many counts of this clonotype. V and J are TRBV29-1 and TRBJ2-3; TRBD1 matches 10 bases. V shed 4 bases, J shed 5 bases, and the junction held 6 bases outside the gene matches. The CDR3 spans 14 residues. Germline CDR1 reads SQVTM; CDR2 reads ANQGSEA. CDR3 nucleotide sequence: TGCAGCGTTGGAGGACAGGGGGGAGGAGATACGCAGTATTTT. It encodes CSVGGQGGGDTQYF.

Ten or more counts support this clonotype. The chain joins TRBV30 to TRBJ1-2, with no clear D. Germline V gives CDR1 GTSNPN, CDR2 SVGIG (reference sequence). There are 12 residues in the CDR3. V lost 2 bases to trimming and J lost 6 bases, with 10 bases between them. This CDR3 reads CAWSFRTHGYTF. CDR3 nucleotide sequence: TGTGCCTGGAGTTTTCGGACTCATGGCTACACCTTC.

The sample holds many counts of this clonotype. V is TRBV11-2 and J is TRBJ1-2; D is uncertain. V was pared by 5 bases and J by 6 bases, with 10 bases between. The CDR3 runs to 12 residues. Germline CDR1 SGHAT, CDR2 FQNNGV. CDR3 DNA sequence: TGTGCCAGCAGCCATGAGGAGAATGGCTACACCTTC. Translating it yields CASSHEENGYTF.

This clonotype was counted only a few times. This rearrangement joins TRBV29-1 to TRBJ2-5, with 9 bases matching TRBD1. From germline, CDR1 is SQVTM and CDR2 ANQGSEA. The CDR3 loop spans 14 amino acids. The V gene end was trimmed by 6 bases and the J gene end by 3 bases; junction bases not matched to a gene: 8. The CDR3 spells CSVEKGQGKETQYF. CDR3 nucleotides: TGCAGCGTAGAAAAGGGACAGGGAAAAGAGACCCAGTACTTC.

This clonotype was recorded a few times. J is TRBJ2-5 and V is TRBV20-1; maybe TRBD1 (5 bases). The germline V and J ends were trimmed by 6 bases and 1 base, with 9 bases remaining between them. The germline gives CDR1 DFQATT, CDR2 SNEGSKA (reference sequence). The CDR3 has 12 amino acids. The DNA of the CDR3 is TGCAGTGCCCCAGACAGCCAAGAGACCCAGTACTTC. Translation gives CSAPDSQETQYF.

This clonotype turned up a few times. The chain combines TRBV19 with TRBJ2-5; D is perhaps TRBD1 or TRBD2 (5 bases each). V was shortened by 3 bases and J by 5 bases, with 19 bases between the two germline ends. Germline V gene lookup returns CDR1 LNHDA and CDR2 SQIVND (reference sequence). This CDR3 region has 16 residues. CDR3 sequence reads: CASSMGPGPQRETQYF. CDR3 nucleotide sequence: TGTGCCAGTAGTATGGGTCCGGGACCCCAGAGGGAGACCCAGTACTTC.

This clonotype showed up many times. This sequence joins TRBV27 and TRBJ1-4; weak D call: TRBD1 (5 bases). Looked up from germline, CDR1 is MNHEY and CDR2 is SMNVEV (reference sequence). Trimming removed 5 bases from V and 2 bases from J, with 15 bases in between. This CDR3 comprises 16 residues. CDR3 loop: CASSPQGTGTNEKLFF. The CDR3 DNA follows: TGTGCCAGCAGTCCACAAGGGACGGGGACTAATGAAAAACTGTTTTTT.

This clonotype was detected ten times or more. In DNA, the CDR3 is TGTGCCAGCAGCTATGTTTCAAATAATTCACCCCTCCACTTT. Translated, it gives CASSYVSNNSPLHF. This chain uses TRBV7-8 with TRBJ1-6; D remains unclear. Germline CDR1 and CDR2: SGHVS and FQNEAQ. The CDR3 consists of 14 residues. Trimming pared 4 bases from V and 5 bases from J, leaving 9 bases between. Variable domain in full (rest from reference TRBV7-8 and TRBJ1-6): GAGVSQSPRYKVAKRGQDVALRCDPISGHVSLFWYQQALGQGPEFLTYFQNEAQLDKSGLPSDRFFAERPEGSVSTLKIQRTQQEDSAVYLCASSYVSNNSPLHFGNGTRLTVT.

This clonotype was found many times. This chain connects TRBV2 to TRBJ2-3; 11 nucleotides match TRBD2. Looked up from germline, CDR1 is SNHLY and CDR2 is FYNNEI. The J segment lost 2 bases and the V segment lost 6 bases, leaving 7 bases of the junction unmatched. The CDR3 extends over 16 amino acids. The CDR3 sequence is CASRPLAGEATDTQYF. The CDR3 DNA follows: TGTGCCAGCAGGCCACTAGCGGGAGAAGCCACAGATACGCAGTATTTT.

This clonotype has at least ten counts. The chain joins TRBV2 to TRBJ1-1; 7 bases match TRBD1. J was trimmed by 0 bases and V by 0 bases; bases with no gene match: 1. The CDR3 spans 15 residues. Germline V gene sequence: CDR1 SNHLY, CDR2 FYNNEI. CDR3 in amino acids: CASSEAGGMNTEAFF. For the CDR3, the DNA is TGTGCCAGCAGTGAAGCAGGGGGCATGAACACTGAAGCTTTCTTT.

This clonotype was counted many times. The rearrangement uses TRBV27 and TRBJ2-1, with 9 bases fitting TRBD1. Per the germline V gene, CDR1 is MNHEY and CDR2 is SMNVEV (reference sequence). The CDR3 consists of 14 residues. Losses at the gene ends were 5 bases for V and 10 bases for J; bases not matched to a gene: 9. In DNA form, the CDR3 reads TGTGCCAGCAGTCCAGTAACAGGGGGCGAGGAGCAGTTCTTC. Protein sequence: CASSPVTGGEEQFF.

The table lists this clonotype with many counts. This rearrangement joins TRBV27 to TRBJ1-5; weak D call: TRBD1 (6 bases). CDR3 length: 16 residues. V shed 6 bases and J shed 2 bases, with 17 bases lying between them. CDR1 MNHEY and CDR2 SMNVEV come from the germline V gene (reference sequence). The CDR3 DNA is TGTGCCAGCAGGCCGAACCCAGGGGATGGCAATCAGCCCCAGCATTTT. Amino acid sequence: CASRPNPGDGNQPQHF.

CDR3 in DNA: TGCAGTGCTAGGAGGACAGGGAACACAGATACGCAGTATTTT. It yields the protein CSARRTGNTDTQYF. The rearrangement links TRBV20-1 to TRBJ2-3; 8 bases map to TRBD1. The CDR3 extends over 14 amino acids. Germline V gene data show CDR1 as DFQATT and CDR2 as SNEGSKA (reference sequence). V gave up 3 bases and J gave up 2 bases; unmatched junction bases: 4.

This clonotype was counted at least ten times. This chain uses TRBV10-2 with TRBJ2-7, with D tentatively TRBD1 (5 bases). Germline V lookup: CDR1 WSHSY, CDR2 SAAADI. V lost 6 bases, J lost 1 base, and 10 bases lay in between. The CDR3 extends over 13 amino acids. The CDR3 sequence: CASRQTVSYEQYF. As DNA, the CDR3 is TGCGCCAGCAGACAGACAGTTTCCTACGAGCAGTACTTC.

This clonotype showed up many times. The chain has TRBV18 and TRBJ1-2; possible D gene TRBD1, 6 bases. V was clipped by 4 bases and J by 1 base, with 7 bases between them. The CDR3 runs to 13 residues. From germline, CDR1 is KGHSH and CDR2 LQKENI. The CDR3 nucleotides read TGTGCCAGCTCACGACAGGATAACTATGGCTACACCTTC. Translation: CASSRQDNYGYTF.

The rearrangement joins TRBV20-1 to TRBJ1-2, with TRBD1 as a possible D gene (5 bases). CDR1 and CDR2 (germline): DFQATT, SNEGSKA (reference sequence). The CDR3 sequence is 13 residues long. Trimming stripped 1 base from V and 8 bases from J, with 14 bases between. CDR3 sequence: CSARVRQPLGYTF. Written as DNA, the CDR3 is TGCAGTGCTAGAGTGCGACAGCCCCTGGGCTACACCTTC.